This TCR beta chain stems from a study of T cell responses to AZD1222 COVID-19 vaccine (dated by TCRdb to the early 2020s). As for the study more broadly: A total of about 250 trial participants underwent TCR sequencing, of whom more than 200 had received two doses of AZD1222 and around 25 had received two doses of the MenACWY control vaccine. Trial participants were enrolled by age into subgroups of 18-55, 56-69 and 70-plus years, and around 150, 29 and 61 TCR-sequenced participants, respectively, were included in these subgroups.

The label giving this sample's time point can be read as: about 28 days (+/-7) after the second vaccine dose. AZD1222 recipients with second doses at about 4 weeks or about 12 weeks were pooled, because spike-specific TCR depth and breadth did not differ between schedules. Vaccinee samples came from UK trials COV001 and COV002, including a single-blind randomized controlled phase 2/3 trial of AZD1222 (ChAdOx1 nCoV-19) in healthy adults. For TCRbeta chain sequencing, PBMC samples from trial participants were taken at day 0 and at day 28 after the second dose. The study at large found these results: Conclusions about previously exposed vaccinees are limited, since just a handful of AZD1222 recipients were seropositive for SARS-CoV-2 at baseline. Participants were mostly white British and included more females than males, and it was suggested by the authors that clonal diversity may have been underestimated. Reportedly, close to half of the unique spike-specific TCRs recognized epitopes lying outside the regions that are mutated in the B.1.351 and B.1.1.7 variants. Because no day 14 peak-response samples were available, the repertoires could be characterized only after the peak T cell response. A significant rise in spike-specific TCR breadth and depth was observed after two AZD1222 doses relative to day 0 and relative to MenACWY recipients. Vaccine-associated CD4 TCRs spanned the whole spike protein, with dominant responses in regions 160-218 and 743-854. In the small 56-69-year group, the increase in depth fell short of significance, most likely because of low power.

Concerning this clone: Its antigen specificity is not known. Base qualities are not at hand, and no much larger clone is one base apart.

A distance of 15 bases separates the germline ends of V and J, which lose 0 bases and 7 bases respectively. Including cysteine and phenylalanine, the CDR3 has 16 amino acids. The retained sequence is limited to the CDR3, 48 bases, with the frame set at the first base. Via the germline V gene, CDR1 is LGHNA and CDR2 YNFKEQ. The CDR3 regions of human TCRbeta chains were subjected to immunosequencing. The authors' analysis ran thus. Repertoire TCRs were matched against a reference library of SARS-CoV-2-specific TCRs generated with the MIRA antigen-specificity platform. Breadth meant the fraction of unique TCRs that were SARS-CoV-2-associated, whereas depth meant the fraction of total T cells that were SARS-CoV-2-associated. Using the MIRA data, each spike-specific TCR was assigned both to the spike region to which the TCR was reactive and to a CD4 or CD8 class. Log10-transformed breadth and depth values were compared by one-way ANOVA with Sidak's multiple comparisons tests. TCRdb took over this immuneACCESS table, retaining in-frame rearrangements with V and J assigned. Such tables are incomplete; in checked studies, under half of the missing clones stem from an unresolved V gene, and the remainder is unexplained. D and trimming come from the DNA, and the V and J calls and clone size come from that table. The sample table holds 150,000 to 190,000 clones, of which about 90% were seen once. The ten biggest clones cover roughly a tenth of the sample.

The material was peripheral blood, obtained 28 days after the second AZD1222 dose. The V gene is TRBV4-2 and the J gene is TRBJ2-2; 7 matching bases give a weak D call of TRBD1. The receptor was derived from an adult who received the AZD1222 COVID-19 vaccine. The DNA sequence is as follows: TGTGCCAGCAGCCAAGATCTTGGAGGGGGCAGCGGGGAGCTGTTTTTT. It translates to CASSQDLGGGSGELFF.